This T cell receptor beta chain was captured in a study of cytomegalovirus exposure and HLA in healthy donors. 60 Vbeta and 13 Jbeta primers were used in PCR. This table comes from immunoSEQ multiplex PCR, and its TCRdb copy is limited to in-frame clones, with some not included. The profile shows around 100,000 clones, more than 65% of them singletons. This sequence originates from a woman in her 30s in good health and CMV-seronegative. Sequenced input: PBMCs.

CDR3 residues: CASSTGTAYEQYF. CDR3 bases: TGTGCCAGCAGTACCGGGACAGCATACGAGCAGTACTTC. The gene calls are TRBV6-4 and TRBJ2-7; 7 nucleotides match TRBD1. V was clipped by 5 bases and J by 4 bases; unmatched bases: 5. Germline V gene lookup returns CDR1 MRHNA and CDR2 SNTAGT. The CDR3 is 13 residues long.